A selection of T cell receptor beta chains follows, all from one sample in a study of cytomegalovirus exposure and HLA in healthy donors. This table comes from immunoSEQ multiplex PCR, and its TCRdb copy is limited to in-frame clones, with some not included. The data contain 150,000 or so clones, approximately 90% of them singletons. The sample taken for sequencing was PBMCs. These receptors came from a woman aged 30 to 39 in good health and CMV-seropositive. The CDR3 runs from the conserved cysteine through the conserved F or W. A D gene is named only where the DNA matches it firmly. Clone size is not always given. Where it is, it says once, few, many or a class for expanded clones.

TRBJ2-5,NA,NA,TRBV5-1,TGCGCCAGCAGCATGACTCAAGAGACCCAGTACTTC,CASSMTQETQYF
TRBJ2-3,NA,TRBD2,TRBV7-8,TGTGCCAGCAGCTTAGAGGCGGGGGGGCTTGGGGATACGCAGTATTTT,CASSLEAGGLGDTQYF
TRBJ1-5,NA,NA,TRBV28,TGTGCCAGCATTCCCCTCCCGGGGGCGGGGGGGGGTATTGGCAATCAGCCCCAGCATTTT,CASIPLPGAGGGIGNQPQHF
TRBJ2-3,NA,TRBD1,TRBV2,TGTGCCAGCAGTCTAGGACAGGGCCTAGATACGCAGTATTTT,CASSLGQGLDTQYF
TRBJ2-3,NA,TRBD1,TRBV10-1,TGCGCCAGCAGTGAACGGAGACAGGGAGCAGATACGCAGTATTTT,CASSERRQGADTQYF
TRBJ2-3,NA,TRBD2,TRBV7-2,TGTGCCAGCGGGGCGGGGGGGCCTCCTTATACGCAGTATTTT,CASGAGGPPYTQYF
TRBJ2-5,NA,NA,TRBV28,TGTGCCAGCAGTCCCAGCGGAGGGAAAGAGACCCAGTACTTC,CASSPSGGKETQYF
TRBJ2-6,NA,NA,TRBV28,TGTGCCAGCAGTCTTCCTAGCTCTGGGGCCAACGTCCTGACTTTC,CASSLPSSGANVLTF
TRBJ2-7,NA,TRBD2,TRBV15,TGTGCCACCAGCAATCCCCGAGCGGGGCAGTACTACGAGCAGTACTTC,CATSNPRAGQYYEQYF
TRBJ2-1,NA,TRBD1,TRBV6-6,TGTGCCAGCAGACCACCCAGGGGGTGGGACAATGAGCAGTTCTTC,CASRPPRGWDNEQFF
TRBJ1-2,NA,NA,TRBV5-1,TGCGCCAGCAGCTTGGACAAAGACTATGGCTACACCTTC,CASSLDKDYGYTF
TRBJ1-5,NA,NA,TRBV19,TGTGCCAGTAGTATAGTAACGGACATGGAGCCCCAGCATTTT,CASSIVTDMEPQHF
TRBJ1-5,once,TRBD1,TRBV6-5,TGTGCCAGCAAGGACAGGGCCGGAGGTCAGCCCCAGCATTTT,CASKDRAGGQPQHF
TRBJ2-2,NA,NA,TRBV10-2,TGCGCCAGCAGGGCCACCGGGGAGCTGTTTTTT,CASRATGELFF
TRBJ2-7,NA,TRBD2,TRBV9,TGTGCCAGCAGCGCGGGGGGTGGAGAGCAGTACTTC,CASSAGGGEQYF
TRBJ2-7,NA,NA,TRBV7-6,TGTGCCAGCAGCCCCGGGACTTCGAGCTCCTACGAGCAGTACTTC,CASSPGTSSSYEQYF
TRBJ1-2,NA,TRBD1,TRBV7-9,TGTGCCAGCAGCTGGGACAGGGAAGGCTACACCTTC,CASSWDREGYTF
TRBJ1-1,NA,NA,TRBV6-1,TGTGCCAGCACCGAACAGAGGGTGGGCACTGAAGCTTTCTTT,CASTEQRVGTEAFF
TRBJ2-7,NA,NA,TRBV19,TGTGCCAGTAGTATAAGTCGGAGGCACGAGCAGTACTTC,CASSISRRHEQYF
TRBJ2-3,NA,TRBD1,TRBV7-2,TGTGCCAGCAGCCGAAACTACAGGGGACCAGATACGCAGTATTTT,CASSRNYRGPDTQYF
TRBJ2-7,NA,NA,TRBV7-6,TGTGCCAGCAGCTTAGCAGCGTCCTACGAGCAGTACTTC,CASSLAASYEQYF
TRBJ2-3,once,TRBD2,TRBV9,TGTGCCAGCAGCCCCAGGGGCCTAGCGGGGACCACAGATACGCAGTATTTT,CASSPRGLAGTTDTQYF
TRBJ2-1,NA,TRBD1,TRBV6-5,TGTGCCAGCAGCGACAGGGAACTTAATGAGCAGTTCTTC,CASSDRELNEQFF
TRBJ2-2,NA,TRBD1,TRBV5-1,TGCGCCAGCAGCTTCATACAGGGGGAAACCGGGGAGCTGTTTTTT,CASSFIQGETGELFF
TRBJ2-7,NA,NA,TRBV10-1,TGCGCCAGCGGGCCCACAGGTGGAAACTACGACGAGCAGTACTTC,CASGPTGGNYDEQYF
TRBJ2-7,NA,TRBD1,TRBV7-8,TGTGCCAGCAGCCCCGGGACAGGGGCCTACGAGCAGTACTTC,CASSPGTGAYEQYF
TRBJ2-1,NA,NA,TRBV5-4,TGTGCCAGCAGCCCGGGACTGCCGAATGAGCAGTTCTTC,CASSPGLPNEQFF
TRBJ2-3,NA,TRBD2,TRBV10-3,TGTGCCATCAGTGAGGGTAGCGGGAGCACAGATACGCAGTATTTT,CAISEGSGSTDTQYF
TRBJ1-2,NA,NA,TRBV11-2,TGTGCCAGCAGCTTAAGAGACAGGCCTTCCTATGGCTACACCTTC,CASSLRDRPSYGYTF
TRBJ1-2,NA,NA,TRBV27,TGTGCCAGCAGTTTAAGAGGGGACTCTAATGTGGCCTATGGCTACACCTTC,CASSLRGDSNVAYGYTF
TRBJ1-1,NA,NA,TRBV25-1,TGTGCCAGCAGTGAATTCTTAGGAGGCACTGAAGCTTTCTTT,CASSEFLGGTEAFF
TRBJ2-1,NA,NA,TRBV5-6,TGTGCCAGCAGCTCCTTGGCGGGTCTAGAATTCTACAATGAGCAGTTCTTC,CASSSLAGLEFYNEQFF
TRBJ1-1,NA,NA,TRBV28,TGTGCCACAAAGACCCTGGGCTGGGGGCGTGGGAGCACTGAAGCTTTCTTT,CATKTLGWGRGSTEAFF
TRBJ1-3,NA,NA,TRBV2,TGTGCCAGCAGTCCAGGAAACACCATATATTTT,CASSPGNTIYF
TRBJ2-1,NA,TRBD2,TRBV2,TGTGCCAGCAGTGAACCCATAGCGGGGGATTCCTACAATGAGCAGTTCTTC,CASSEPIAGDSYNEQFF
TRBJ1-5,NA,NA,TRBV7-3,TGTGCCAGCAGCTCCGGACAGAACCTTCGATATAGCAATCAGCCCCAGCATTTT,CASSSGQNLRYSNQPQHF
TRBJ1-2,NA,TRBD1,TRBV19,TGTGCCAGTAGTCTACAATTGGACAGGGCCATCTATGGCTACACCTTC,CASSLQLDRAIYGYTF
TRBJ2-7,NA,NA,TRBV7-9,TGTGCCAGCAGCTTACGGTACGAGCAGTACTTC,CASSLRYEQYF
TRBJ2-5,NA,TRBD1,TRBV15,TGTGCCACCAGCTATCTGACAGGGGGTCACTCGGGGGAGACCCAGTACTTC,CATSYLTGGHSGETQYF
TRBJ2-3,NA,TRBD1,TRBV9,TGTGCCAGCAGCGTAGGAGGACAGGTAACAGATACGCAGTATTTT,CASSVGGQVTDTQYF
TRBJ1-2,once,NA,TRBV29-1,TGCAGCGTTGACGGCGGTGGCTACACCTTC,CSVDGGGYTF
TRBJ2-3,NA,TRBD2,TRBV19,TGTGCCAGTAGTCGGACGGGAGGAGGTGGGGATACGCAGTATTTT,CASSRTGGGGDTQYF
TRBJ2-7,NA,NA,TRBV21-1,TGTGCCAGCAGCCAGGCGGGGGGCGAGTACGAGCAGTACTTC,CASSQAGGEYEQYF
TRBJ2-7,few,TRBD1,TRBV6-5,TGTGCCAGCAGTTTCGGGACAGGGATCGAGCAGTACTTC,CASSFGTGIEQYF
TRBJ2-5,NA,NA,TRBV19,TGTGCCAGTAGTATCGGGGATTTCGGGACCCAGTACTTC,CASSIGDFGTQYF
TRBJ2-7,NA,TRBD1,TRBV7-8,TGTGCCAGCAGCTTAGCCGGGACAGGGACCTACGAGCAGTACTTC,CASSLAGTGTYEQYF